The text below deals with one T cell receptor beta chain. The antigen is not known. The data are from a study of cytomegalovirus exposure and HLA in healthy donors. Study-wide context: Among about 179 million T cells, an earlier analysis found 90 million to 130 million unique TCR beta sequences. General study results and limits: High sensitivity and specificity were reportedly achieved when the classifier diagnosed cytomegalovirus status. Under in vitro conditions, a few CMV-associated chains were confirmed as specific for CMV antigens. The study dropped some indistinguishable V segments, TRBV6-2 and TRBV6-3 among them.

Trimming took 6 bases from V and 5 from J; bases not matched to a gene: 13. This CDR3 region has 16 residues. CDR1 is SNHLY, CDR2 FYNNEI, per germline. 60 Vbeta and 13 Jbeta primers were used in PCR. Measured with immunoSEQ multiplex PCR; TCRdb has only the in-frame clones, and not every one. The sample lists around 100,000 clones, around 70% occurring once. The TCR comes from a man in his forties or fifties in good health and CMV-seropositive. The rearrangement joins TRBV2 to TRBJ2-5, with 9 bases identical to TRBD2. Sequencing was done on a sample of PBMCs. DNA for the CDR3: TGTGCCAGCAGACTTTGGGGGCTGACTAGCGGTGAGACCCAGTACTTC. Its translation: CASRLWGLTSGETQYF.